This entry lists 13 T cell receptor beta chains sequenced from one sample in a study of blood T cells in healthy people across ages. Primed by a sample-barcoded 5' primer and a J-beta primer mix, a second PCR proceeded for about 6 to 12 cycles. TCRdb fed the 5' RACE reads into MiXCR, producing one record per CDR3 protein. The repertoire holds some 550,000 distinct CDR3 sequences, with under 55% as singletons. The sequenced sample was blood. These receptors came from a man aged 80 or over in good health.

The CDR3 reads CASSRDDRPHTDTQYF. Written as DNA, the CDR3 is TGCGCCAGCAGCCGAGACGACAGGCCGCACACAGATACGCAGTATTTT. This chain uses TRBV4-3 with TRBJ2-3; tentatively, D is TRBD1 (6 bases). This CDR3 has 16 residues. V gave up 4 bases and J gave up 2 bases, with 16 bases separating them. The germline V gene has CDR1 LGHNA and CDR2 YSLEER.

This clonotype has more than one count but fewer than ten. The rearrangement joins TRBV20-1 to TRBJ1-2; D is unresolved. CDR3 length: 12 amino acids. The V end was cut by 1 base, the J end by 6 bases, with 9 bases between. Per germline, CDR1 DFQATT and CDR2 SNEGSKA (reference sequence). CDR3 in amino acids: CSARGPADGYTF. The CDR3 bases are TGCAGTGCTAGAGGGCCCGCGGATGGCTACACCTTC.

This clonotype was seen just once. CDR3 in DNA: TGTGCCATCAGGAGGTCAACTAGCGGGGGAAAAGAGACCCAGTACTTC. The encoded protein is CAIRRSTSGGKETQYF. The V gene is TRBV10-3, the J gene TRBJ2-5; 11 bases agree with TRBD2. In germline, CDR1 is ENHRY, CDR2 SYGVKD. V shed 6 bases, J shed 3 bases, and the junction held 9 bases outside the gene matches. The CDR3 extends over 16 amino acids.

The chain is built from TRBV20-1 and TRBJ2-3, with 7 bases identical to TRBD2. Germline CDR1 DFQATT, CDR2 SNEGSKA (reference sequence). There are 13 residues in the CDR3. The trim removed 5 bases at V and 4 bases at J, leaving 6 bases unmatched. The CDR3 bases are TGCAGTGCTGGACCTACTAGCGCAGATACGCAGTATTTT. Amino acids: CSAGPTSADTQYF.

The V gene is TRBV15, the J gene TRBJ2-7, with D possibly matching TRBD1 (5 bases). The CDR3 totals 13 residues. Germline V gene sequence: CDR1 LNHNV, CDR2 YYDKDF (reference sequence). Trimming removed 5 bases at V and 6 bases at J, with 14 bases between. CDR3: CATSWGSAGEQYF. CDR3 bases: TGTGCCACCAGCTGGGGCTCTGCTGGCGAGCAGTACTTC.

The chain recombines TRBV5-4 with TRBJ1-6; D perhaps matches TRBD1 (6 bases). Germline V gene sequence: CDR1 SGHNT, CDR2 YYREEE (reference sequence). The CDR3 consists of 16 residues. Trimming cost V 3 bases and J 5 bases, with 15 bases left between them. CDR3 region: CASSSHGQMDNSPLHF. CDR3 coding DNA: TGTGCCAGCAGCTCACATGGACAGATGGATAATTCACCCCTCCACTTT.

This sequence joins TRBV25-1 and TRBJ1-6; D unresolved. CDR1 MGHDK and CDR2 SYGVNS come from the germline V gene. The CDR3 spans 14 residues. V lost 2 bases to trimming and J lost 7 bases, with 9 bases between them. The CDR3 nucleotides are TGTGCCAGCAGTGAAGGTTACCGGAATTCACCCCTCCACTTT. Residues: CASSEGYRNSPLHF.

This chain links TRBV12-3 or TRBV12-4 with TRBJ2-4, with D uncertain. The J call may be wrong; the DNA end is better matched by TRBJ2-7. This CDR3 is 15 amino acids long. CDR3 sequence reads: CASSSRPRVTYEQYF. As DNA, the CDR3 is TGTGCCAGCAGTTCTAGACCGAGAGTGACCTACGAGCAGTACTTC.

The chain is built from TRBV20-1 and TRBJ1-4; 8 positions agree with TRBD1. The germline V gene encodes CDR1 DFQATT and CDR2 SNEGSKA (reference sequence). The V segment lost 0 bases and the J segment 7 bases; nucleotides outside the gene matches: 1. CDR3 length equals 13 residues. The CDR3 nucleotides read TGCAGTGCTAGAGATGGGACAGGTGAAAAACTGTTTTTT. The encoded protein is CSARDGTGEKLFF.

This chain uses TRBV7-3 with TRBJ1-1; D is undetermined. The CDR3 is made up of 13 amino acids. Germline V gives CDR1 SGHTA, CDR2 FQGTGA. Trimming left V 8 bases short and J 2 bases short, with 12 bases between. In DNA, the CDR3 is TGTGCCAGCGCCGTAGGGCCAAACACTGAAGCTTTCTTT. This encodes CASAVGPNTEAFF.

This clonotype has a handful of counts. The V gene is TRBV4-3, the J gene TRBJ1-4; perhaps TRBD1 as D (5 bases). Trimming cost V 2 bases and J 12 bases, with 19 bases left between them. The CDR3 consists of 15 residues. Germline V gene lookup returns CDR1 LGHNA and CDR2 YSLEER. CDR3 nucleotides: TGCGCCAGCAGCCAAACAGGAACGATAATGAAAGAACTGTTTTTT. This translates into CASSQTGTIMKELFF.

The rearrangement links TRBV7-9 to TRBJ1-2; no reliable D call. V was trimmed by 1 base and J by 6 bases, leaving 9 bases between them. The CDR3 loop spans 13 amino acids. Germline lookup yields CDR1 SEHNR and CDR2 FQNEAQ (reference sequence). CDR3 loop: CASSLGTEDGYTF. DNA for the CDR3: TGTGCCAGCAGCTTAGGCACTGAAGATGGCTACACCTTC.

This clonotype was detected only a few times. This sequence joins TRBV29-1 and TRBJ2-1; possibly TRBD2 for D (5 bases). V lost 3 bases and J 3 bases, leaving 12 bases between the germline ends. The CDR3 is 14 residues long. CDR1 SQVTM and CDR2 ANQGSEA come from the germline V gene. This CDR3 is CSVEGAADYNEQFF. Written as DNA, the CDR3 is TGCAGCGTTGAGGGAGCGGCGGACTACAATGAGCAGTTCTTC.